This TCR beta chain was identified in a study of patients and donors after allogeneic stem cell transplantation. This CDR3 is 13 amino acids long. CDR1 is DFQATT, CDR2 SNEGSKA, per germline (reference sequence). V dropped 3 bases and J dropped 3 bases, with 12 bases sitting between them. In this sample, this clonotype turned up a few times. TCRdb fed the RT-PCR reads into MiXCR, producing one record per CDR3 protein. This table holds 800,000 to 1,000,000 distinct CDR3 sequences, about a sixth found once. The specimen sequenced was blood, either unsorted or a sorted T cell fraction (not recorded which). The receptor's source is a human donor who was either an allogeneic HSCT recipient or a stem cell or donor lymphocyte infusion donor (not recorded which). It is not recorded whose cells these are; they may come from a transplant donor. The V call is TRBV20-1, the J call TRBJ2-7, with D perhaps matching TRBD2 (6 bases). CDR3 sequence (DNA): TGCAGTGCTAGCGCGGGGTACTTCTACGAGCAGTACTTC. Protein: CSASAGYFYEQYF.